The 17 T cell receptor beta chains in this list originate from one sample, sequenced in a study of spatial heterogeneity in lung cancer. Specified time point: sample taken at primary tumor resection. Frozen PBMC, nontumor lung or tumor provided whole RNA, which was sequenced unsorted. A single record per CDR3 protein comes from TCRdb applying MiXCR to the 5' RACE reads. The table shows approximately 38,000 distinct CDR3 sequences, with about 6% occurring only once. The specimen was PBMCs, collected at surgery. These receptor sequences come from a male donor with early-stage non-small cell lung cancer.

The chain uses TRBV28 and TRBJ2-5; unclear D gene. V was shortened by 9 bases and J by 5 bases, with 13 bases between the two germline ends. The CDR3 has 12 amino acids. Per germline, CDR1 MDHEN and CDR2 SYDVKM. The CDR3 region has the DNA TGTGCCAGAAGGTTTACGATCGAGACCCAGTACTTC. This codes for CARRFTIETQYF. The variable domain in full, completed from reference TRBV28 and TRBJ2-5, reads DVKVTQSSRYLVKRTGEKVFLECVQDMDHENMFWYRQDPGLGLRLIYFSYDVKMKEKGDIPEGYSVSREKKERFSLILESASTNQTSMYLCARRFTIETQYFGPGTRLLVL.

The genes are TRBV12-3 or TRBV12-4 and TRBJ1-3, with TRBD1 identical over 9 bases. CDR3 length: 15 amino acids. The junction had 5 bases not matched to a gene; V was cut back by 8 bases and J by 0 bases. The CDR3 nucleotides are TGTGCCAGCCAGGGGACAGGGTTCTCTGGAAACACCATATATTTT. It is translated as CASQGTGFSGNTIYF.

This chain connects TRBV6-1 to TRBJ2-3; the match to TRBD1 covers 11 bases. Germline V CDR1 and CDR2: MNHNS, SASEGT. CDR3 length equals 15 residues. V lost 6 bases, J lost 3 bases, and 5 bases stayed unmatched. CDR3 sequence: CASSTGTGGTDTQYF. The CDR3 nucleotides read TGTGCCAGCAGCACCGGGACAGGGGGAACAGATACGCAGTATTTT.

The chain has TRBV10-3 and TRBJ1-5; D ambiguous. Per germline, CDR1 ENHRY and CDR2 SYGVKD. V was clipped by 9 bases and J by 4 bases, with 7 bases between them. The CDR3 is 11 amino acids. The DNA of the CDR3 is TGTGCCATTGGGATGAATCAGCCCCAGCATTTT. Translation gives CAIGMNQPQHF.

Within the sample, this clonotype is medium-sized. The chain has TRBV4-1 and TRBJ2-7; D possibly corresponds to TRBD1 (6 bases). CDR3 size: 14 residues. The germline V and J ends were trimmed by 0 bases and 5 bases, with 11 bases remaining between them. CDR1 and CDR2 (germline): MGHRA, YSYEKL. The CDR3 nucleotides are TGCGCCAGCAGCCAAGATCCCTCAGGGGACGAGCAGTACTTC. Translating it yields CASSQDPSGDEQYF.

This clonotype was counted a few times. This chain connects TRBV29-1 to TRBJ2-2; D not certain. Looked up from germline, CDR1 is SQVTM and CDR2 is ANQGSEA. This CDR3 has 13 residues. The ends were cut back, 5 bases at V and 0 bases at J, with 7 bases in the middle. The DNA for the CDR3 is TGCAGCGTTCCCTCCCCGAACACCGGGGAGCTGTTTTTT. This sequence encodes CSVPSPNTGELFF.

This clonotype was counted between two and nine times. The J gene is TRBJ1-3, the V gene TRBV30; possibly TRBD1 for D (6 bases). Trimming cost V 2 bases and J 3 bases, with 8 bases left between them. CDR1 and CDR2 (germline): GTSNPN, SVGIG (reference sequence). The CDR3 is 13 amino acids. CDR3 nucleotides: TGTGCCTGGAGTCAAGGGGGTGGAAACACCATATATTTT. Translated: CAWSQGGGNTIYF.

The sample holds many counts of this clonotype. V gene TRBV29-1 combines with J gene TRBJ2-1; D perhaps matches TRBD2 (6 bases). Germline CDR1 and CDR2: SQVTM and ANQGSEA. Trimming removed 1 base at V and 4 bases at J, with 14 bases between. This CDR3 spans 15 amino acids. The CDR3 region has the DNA TGCAGCGTTGAAGGGGACTCAAAACGTTACAATGAGCAGTTCTTC. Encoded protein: CSVEGDSKRYNEQFF.

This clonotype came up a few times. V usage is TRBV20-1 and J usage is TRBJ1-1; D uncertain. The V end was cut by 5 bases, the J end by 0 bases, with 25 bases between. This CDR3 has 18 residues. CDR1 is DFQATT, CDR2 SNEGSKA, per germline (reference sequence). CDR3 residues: CSAESGFFYLNMNTEAFF. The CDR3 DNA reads TGCAGTGCTGAGAGTGGCTTTTTCTATCTGAATATGAACACTGAAGCTTTCTTT.

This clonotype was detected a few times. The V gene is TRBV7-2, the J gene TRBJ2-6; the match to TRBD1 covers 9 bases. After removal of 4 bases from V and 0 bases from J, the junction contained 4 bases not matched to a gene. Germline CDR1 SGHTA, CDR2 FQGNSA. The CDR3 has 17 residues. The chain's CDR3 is CASSSTTGGSGANVLTF. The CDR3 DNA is TGTGCCAGCAGCTCAACGACAGGGGGCTCTGGGGCCAACGTCCTGACTTTC. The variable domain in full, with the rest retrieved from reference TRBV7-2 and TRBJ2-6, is GAGVSQSPSNKVTEKGKDVELRCDPISGHTALYWYRQSLGQGLEFLIYFQGNSAPDKSGLPSDRFSAERTGGSVSTLTIQRTQQEDSAVYLCASSSTTGGSGANVLTFGAGSRLTVL.

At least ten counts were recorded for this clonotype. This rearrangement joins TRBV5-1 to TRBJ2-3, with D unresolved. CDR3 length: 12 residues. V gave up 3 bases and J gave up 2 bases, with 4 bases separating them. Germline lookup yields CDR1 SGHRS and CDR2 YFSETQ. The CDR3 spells CASSWTTDTQYF. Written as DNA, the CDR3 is TGCGCCAGCAGCTGGACCACAGATACGCAGTATTTT.

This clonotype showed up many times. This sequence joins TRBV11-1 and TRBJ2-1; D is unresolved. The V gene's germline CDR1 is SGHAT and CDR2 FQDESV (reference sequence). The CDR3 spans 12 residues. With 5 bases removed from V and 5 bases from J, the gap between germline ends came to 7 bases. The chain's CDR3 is CASSPEDNEQFF. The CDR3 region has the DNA TGTGCCAGCAGCCCCGAAGACAATGAGCAGTTCTTC.

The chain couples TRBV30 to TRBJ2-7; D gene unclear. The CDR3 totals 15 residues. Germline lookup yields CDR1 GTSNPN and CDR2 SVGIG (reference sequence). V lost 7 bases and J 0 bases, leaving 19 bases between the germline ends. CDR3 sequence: CASGSSPYASYEQYF. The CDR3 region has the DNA TGTGCCTCCGGGTCCTCGCCGTATGCCTCCTACGAGCAGTACTTC.

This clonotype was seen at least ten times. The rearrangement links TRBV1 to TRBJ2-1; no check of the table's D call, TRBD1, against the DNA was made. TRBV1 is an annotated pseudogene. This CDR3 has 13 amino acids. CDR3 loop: CTTGGGFYNEQFF. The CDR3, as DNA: TGCACCACCGGGGGGGGCTTCTACAATGAGCAGTTCTTC.

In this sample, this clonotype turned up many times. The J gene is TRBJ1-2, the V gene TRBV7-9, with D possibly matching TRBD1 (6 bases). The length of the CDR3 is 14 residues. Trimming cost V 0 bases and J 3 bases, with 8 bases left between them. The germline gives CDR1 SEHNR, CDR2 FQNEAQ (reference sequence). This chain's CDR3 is CASSLAAGDYGYTF. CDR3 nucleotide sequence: TGTGCCAGCAGCTTAGCGGCAGGGGACTATGGCTACACCTTC.

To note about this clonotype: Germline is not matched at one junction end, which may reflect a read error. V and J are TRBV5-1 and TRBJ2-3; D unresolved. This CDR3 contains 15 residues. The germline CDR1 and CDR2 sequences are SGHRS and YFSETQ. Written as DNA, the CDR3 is TGCGCCAGCAGATTGGCAGACCAACGCACAGATACGCAGTATTTT. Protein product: CASRLADQRTDTQYF. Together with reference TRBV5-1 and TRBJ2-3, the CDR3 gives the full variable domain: KAGVTQTPRYLIKTRGQQVTLSCSPISGHRSVSWYQQTPGQGLQFLFEYFSETQRNKGNFPGRFSGRQFSNSRSEMNVSTLELGDSALYLCASRLADQRTDTQYFGPGTRLTVL.

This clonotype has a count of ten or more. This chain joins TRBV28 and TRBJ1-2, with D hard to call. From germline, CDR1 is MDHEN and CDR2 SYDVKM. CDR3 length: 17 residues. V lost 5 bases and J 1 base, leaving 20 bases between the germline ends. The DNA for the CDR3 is TGTGCCAGCAGTAAGGGCAAGCAGGAGGTATTTAACTATGGCTACACCTTC. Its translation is CASSKGKQEVFNYGYTF.